The 29 T cell receptor beta chains below all came from one sample that was sequenced in a study of T cell changes during pregnancy in multiple sclerosis. Generated by immunoSEQ multiplex PCR, the TCRdb table keeps only in-frame clones and is missing some. The table records 35,000 or so clones, 93% of them present only once. Sample: CD4+ T cells from peripheral blood mononuclear cells, taken in the first trimester of pregnancy. These receptors all stem from a female donor with multiple sclerosis, enrolled in a pregnancy study.

The genes are TRBV7-2 and TRBJ1-5; 7 nucleotides match TRBD1. This CDR3 is built from 15 residues. CDR1 and CDR2 (germline): SGHTA, FQGNSA. J was trimmed by 4 bases and V by 0 bases; bases with no gene match: 3. The CDR3 coding sequence is TGTGCCAGCAGCTTAGCCGGGACAGTAAATCAGCCCCAGCATTTT. It yields the protein CASSLAGTVNQPQHF.

The V call is TRBV5-4, the J call TRBJ1-1; TRBD1 matches at 12 bases. The CDR3 consists of 16 residues. V lost 4 bases to trimming and J lost 4 bases; unmatched junction nucleotides: 8. CDR1 is SGHNT, CDR2 YYREEE, per germline (reference sequence). Here the CDR3 reads CASSGSRDRGLTEAFF. The CDR3 DNA follows: TGTGCCAGCAGCGGATCCCGGGACAGGGGGCTCACTGAAGCTTTCTTT.

The J gene is TRBJ2-7, the V gene TRBV11-2; 10 bases align to TRBD2. Germline CDR1 reads SGHAT; CDR2 reads FQNNGV. The junction had 3 bases not matched to a gene; V was cut back by 5 bases and J by 2 bases. The CDR3 is 14 residues long. The CDR3 region has the DNA TGTGCCAGCAGCAATCTAGCGGGGGCCTACGAGCAGTACTTC. It translates to CASSNLAGAYEQYF.

The chain joins TRBV4-1 to TRBJ2-5; 16 bases fit TRBD2. This CDR3 comprises 17 residues. V shed 4 bases and J 1 base; nucleotides not matched to a gene: 3. The germline gives CDR1 MGHRA, CDR2 YSYEKL. This CDR3 is CASSRGTSGGAQETQYF. The CDR3 bases are TGCGCCAGCAGCCGAGGGACTAGCGGGGGGGCCCAAGAGACCCAGTACTTC.

The rearrangement joins TRBV28 to TRBJ2-1; 12 positions agree with TRBD2. The ends lost 6 bases at V and 2 bases at J; junction bases unmatched: 11. This CDR3 comprises 18 residues. Germline CDR1 MDHEN, CDR2 SYDVKM. CDR3 nucleotide sequence: TGTGCCAGCAGACCGCGGACTAGCGGGGCCGTTGCCTACAATGAGCAGTTCTTC. Residues: CASRPRTSGAVAYNEQFF.

The rearrangement uses TRBV7-8 and TRBJ2-7; TRBD2 matches at 10 bases. V trimming: 1 base; J trimming: 4 bases; junction bases outside the gene matches: 4. Germline loops: CDR1 SGHVS, CDR2 FQNEAQ. CDR3 size: 15 residues. In DNA form, the CDR3 reads TGTGCCAGCAGCTTAGGGGCTAGCGGGAGATACGAGCAGTACTTC. Amino acid sequence: CASSLGASGRYEQYF.

The rearrangement links TRBV5-4 to TRBJ1-3; D is perhaps TRBD1 (6 bases). V lost 4 bases and J lost 2, with 13 bases in between. Germline V lookup: CDR1 SGHNT, CDR2 YYREEE (reference sequence). CDR3 size: 15 residues. The CDR3 reads CASSLGGQPGNTIYF. CDR3 nucleotide sequence: TGTGCCAGCAGCCTGGGGGGCCAGCCTGGAAACACCATATATTTT.

J is TRBJ1-5 and V is TRBV19; possibly TRBD1 for D (5 bases). Germline V gene data show CDR1 as LNHDA and CDR2 as SQIVND (reference sequence). Trimming left V 5 bases short and J 2 bases short, with 16 bases between. The CDR3 length is 16 residues. The CDR3 sequence is CASSLDGGRGNQPQHF. In nucleotides, the CDR3 is TGTGCCAGTAGTTTGGACGGGGGGAGGGGCAATCAGCCCCAGCATTTT. The whole variable domain, remainder taken from reference TRBV19 and TRBJ1-5, is DGGITQSPKYLFRKEGQNVTLSCEQNLNHDAMYWYRQDPGQGLRLIYYSQIVNDFQKGDIAEGYSVSREKKESFPLTVTSAQKNPTAFYLCASSLDGGRGNQPQHFGDGTRLSIL.

This chain connects TRBV5-1 to TRBJ2-1, with 13 bases that match TRBD2. Trimming at V came to 3 bases and at J to 7 bases, leaving 4 bases not matched to a gene. CDR1 is SGHRS and CDR2 is YFSETQ in the germline V gene. The CDR3 sequence is 15 residues long. CDR3 sequence reads: CASSSPGLAGNEQFF. The CDR3 DNA reads as TGCGCCAGCAGCTCACCGGGACTAGCGGGAAATGAGCAGTTCTTC.

This chain connects TRBV5-5 to TRBJ1-2; TRBD1 matches at 7 bases. Trimming removed 4 bases from V and 8 bases from J; junction bases left unmatched: 11. CDR3 length equals 14 residues. Germline V gene lookup returns CDR1 SGHKS and CDR2 YYEKEE (reference sequence). The CDR3 region has the DNA TGTGCCAGCAGCGTCGAAGGACAGGCCCGGGGCTACACCTTC. The encoded protein is CASSVEGQARGYTF.

The chain uses TRBV27 and TRBJ2-5, with a tentative D call TRBD1 (6 bases). V shed 6 bases and J shed 3 bases, with 11 bases lying between them. Germline V gives CDR1 MNHEY, CDR2 SMNVEV (reference sequence). The CDR3 has 13 amino acids. For the CDR3, the DNA is TGTGCCAGCAGAGAAACAGGGAAAGAGACCCAGTACTTC. Translating it yields CASRETGKETQYF.

This clone appeared a single time. The V call is TRBV27, the J call TRBJ2-7; 8 bases fit TRBD2. The germline CDR1 and CDR2 sequences are MNHEY and SMNVEV (reference sequence). The CDR3 consists of 13 residues. The V and J ends lost 9 bases and 7 bases, in that order; junction bases with no gene match: 11. The CDR3 nucleotides read TGTGCCAGTTACGGGAGGGCCCCCTGGGAGCAGTACTTC. Residues: CASYGRAPWEQYF.

CDR3 protein: CASSESGRGRSPLHF. For the CDR3, the DNA is TGTGCCAGCAGTGAATCCGGCAGGGGAAGGTCACCCCTCCACTTT. The J gene is TRBJ1-6, the V gene TRBV6-1, with D maybe TRBD1 (6 bases). The CDR3 extends over 15 amino acids. Germline CDR1 MNHNS, CDR2 SASEGT. The germline V and J ends were trimmed by 2 bases and 10 bases, with 15 bases remaining between them.

The chain links TRBV10-3 to TRBJ1-2; D gene uncertain. There are 14 residues in the CDR3. Germline CDR1 is ENHRY and CDR2 is SYGVKD. The V end was cut by 8 bases, the J end by 2 bases, with 15 bases between. The CDR3 sequence is CAIRSVEGNYGYTF. The CDR3 DNA follows: TGTGCCATCCGATCTGTGGAGGGAAACTATGGCTACACCTTC.

This chain connects TRBV6-1 to TRBJ2-7; 8 bases match TRBD2. Germline CDR1 MNHNS, CDR2 SASEGT. V dropped 0 bases and J dropped 2; count of bases not matched to a gene: 3. The CDR3 runs to 15 residues. CDR3 nucleotides: TGTGCCAGCAGTGAAGCGCCGGGAGGGGCCTACGAGCAGTACTTC. Encoded protein: CASSEAPGGAYEQYF.

The chain uses TRBV6-5 and TRBJ2-1; possibly TRBD1 for D (6 bases). CDR1 MNHEY and CDR2 SVGAGI come from the germline V gene. Trimming took off 5 bases at V and 0 bases at J, with 11 bases between the two ends. The CDR3 totals 15 residues. The CDR3 sequence is CASSTGQASYNEQFF. The DNA for the CDR3 is TGTGCCAGCAGTACGGGACAAGCCTCCTACAATGAGCAGTTCTTC.

The table lists this clone with a few counts. The J gene is TRBJ1-5, the V gene TRBV28; possible D gene TRBD1, 6 bases. Looked up from germline, CDR1 is MDHEN and CDR2 is SYDVKM. With 5 bases removed from V and 1 base from J, the gap between germline ends came to 15 bases. The CDR3 extends over 16 amino acids. This CDR3 reads CASSTLDRRSNQPQHF. CDR3 DNA sequence: TGTGCCAGCAGTACCCTGGACAGAAGAAGCAATCAGCCCCAGCATTTT.

The rearrangement links TRBV2 to TRBJ2-5; 8 nucleotides line up with TRBD1. With V trimmed by 6 bases and J by 2 bases, 5 bases remained unmatched. CDR1 is SNHLY and CDR2 is FYNNEI in the germline V gene. This CDR3 region has 14 residues. The CDR3 coding sequence is TGTGCCAGCAGCCGGGACAGGACTCAAGAGACCCAGTACTTC. It yields the protein CASSRDRTQETQYF.

The chain has TRBV29-1 and TRBJ2-2; 10 bases agree with TRBD2. The CDR3 sequence is 18 residues long. Germline CDR1 and CDR2: SQVTM and ANQGSEA. The ends lost 0 bases at V and 1 base at J; junction bases unmatched: 8. The CDR3 nucleotides read TGCAGCGTTGAAGAGTCTAGCGGGGGCCCTAAGAACACCGGGGAGCTGTTTTTT. Amino acid sequence: CSVEESSGGPKNTGELFF.

This chain uses TRBV7-9 with TRBJ2-5; D gene uncertain. Trimming took 2 bases from V and 4 from J, leaving 2 bases between them. In germline, CDR1 is SEHNR, CDR2 FQNEAQ (reference sequence). The length of the CDR3 is 11 residues. CDR3: CASSLLETQYF. CDR3 nucleotides: TGTGCCAGCAGCTTACTAGAGACCCAGTACTTC.

The chain combines TRBV11-3 with TRBJ2-7; 9 nucleotides agree with TRBD1. Germline-derived CDR1 and CDR2 are SGHNT and YENEEA. The CDR3 contains 13 residues. The junction had 4 bases not matched to a gene; V was cut back by 4 bases and J by 6 bases. Written as DNA, the CDR3 is TGTGCCAGCAGCTGGGACAGGGTTGGCGAGCAGTACTTC. Encoded protein: CASSWDRVGEQYF.

The genes are TRBV18 and TRBJ1-2, with TRBD1 as a possible D gene (5 bases). The CDR3 has 14 residues. V dropped 6 bases and J dropped 2 bases, with 13 bases sitting between them. Germline CDR1 and CDR2: KGHSH and LQKENI. The CDR3 DNA follows: TGTGCCAGCTCCCCCCCGGGGGGGAACTATGGCTACACCTTC. Encoded protein: CASSPPGGNYGYTF.

The CDR3 DNA follows: TGTGCCAGCAGCCCAAGGGGACAGGGGGCAGATGAGCAGTTCTTC. Its translation is CASSPRGQGADEQFF. This chain connects TRBV4-2 to TRBJ2-1; 12 bases match TRBD1. V shed 4 bases, J shed 8 bases, and the junction held 6 bases outside the gene matches. Germline V gene sequence: CDR1 LGHNA, CDR2 YNFKEQ. This CDR3 has 15 residues.

The V gene is TRBV2, the J gene TRBJ2-2; TRBD1 is a possible D gene (5 bases). The CDR3 is made up of 14 amino acids. Germline values: CDR1 SNHLY, CDR2 FYNNEI. V dropped 4 bases and J dropped 6 bases, with 12 bases sitting between them. The CDR3 nucleotides are TGTGCCAGCAGTGGGCAGGGAAGGGCCGGGGAGCTGTTTTTT. It specifies CASSGQGRAGELFF.

This chain joins TRBV7-9 and TRBJ1-3; unclear D gene. V dropped 5 bases and J dropped 1 base, with 12 bases sitting between them. The V gene's germline CDR1 is SEHNR and CDR2 FQNEAQ (reference sequence). The CDR3 runs 15 residues. The CDR3: CASSPNSASGNTIYF. CDR3 bases: TGTGCCAGCAGCCCTAATAGCGCTTCTGGAAACACCATATATTTT.

This clone showed up just a few times. This chain uses TRBV5-1 with TRBJ2-1, with 10 bases identical to TRBD1. The V and J ends lost 4 bases and 8 bases, in that order; junction bases with no gene match: 9. In germline, CDR1 is SGHRS, CDR2 YFSETQ. This CDR3 spans 15 amino acids. The CDR3 region has the DNA TGCGCCAGCAGCCGCACCGGGACAGGGGTCCATGAGCAGTTCTTC. It specifies CASSRTGTGVHEQFF.

V is TRBV7-9 and J is TRBJ2-2, with D maybe TRBD2 (6 bases). Trimming cost V 0 bases and J 5 bases, with 10 bases left between them. CDR1 is SEHNR, CDR2 FQNEAQ, per germline (reference sequence). The CDR3 extends over 15 amino acids. CDR3 sequence (DNA): TGTGCCAGCAGCTTAGCGGGAGGCGGGACCGGGGAGCTGTTTTTT. It yields the protein CASSLAGGGTGELFF.

The chain employs TRBV5-5 and TRBJ1-2; D possibly corresponds to TRBD1 (5 bases). With 2 bases removed from V and 1 base from J, the gap between germline ends came to 12 bases. Germline CDR1 reads SGHKS; CDR2 reads YYEKEE (reference sequence). CDR3 length equals 15 residues. The CDR3 bases are TGTGCCAGCAGCTTTACAGGAGCCCTTAACTATGGCTACACCTTC. It specifies CASSFTGALNYGYTF. Full variable domain (outside the CDR3, taken from reference TRBV5-5 and TRBJ1-2): DAGVTQSPTHLIKTRGQQVTLRCSPISGHKSVSWYQQVLGQGPQFIFQYYEKEERGRGNFPDRFSARQFPNYSSELNVNALLLGDSALYLCASSFTGALNYGYTFGSGTRLTVV.

The chain has TRBV2 and TRBJ2-1; 10 nucleotides align to TRBD2. This CDR3 comprises 15 residues. Trimming cost V 5 bases and J 7 bases; bases outside gene matches: 8. The germline V gene has CDR1 SNHLY and CDR2 FYNNEI. CDR3 nucleotides: TGTGCCAGCAGTAGCACTCAGCGGGGGGGTAATGAGCAGTTCTTC. Translating gives CASSSTQRGGNEQFF. Complete variable domain (other parts from reference TRBV2 and TRBJ2-1): EPEVTQTPSHQVTQMGQEVILRCVPISNHLYFYWYRQILGQKVEFLVSFYNNEISEKSEIFDDQFSVERPDGSNFTLKIRSTKLEDSAMYFCASSSTQRGGNEQFFGPGTRLTVL.